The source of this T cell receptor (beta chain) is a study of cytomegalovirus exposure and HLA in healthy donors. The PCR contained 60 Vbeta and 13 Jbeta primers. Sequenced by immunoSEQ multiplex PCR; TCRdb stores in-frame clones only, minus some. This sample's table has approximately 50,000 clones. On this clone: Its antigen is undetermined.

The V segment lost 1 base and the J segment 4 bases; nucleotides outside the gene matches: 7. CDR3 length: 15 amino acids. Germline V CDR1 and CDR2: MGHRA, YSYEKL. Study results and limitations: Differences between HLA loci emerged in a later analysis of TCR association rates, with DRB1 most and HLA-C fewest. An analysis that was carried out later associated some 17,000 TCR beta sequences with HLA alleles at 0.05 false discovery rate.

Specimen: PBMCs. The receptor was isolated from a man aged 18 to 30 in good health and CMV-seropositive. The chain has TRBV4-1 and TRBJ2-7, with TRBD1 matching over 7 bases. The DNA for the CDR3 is TGCGCCAGCAGCCAAGTCCTGGGACAGTCATACGAGCAGTACTTC. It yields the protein CASSQVLGQSYEQYF.